One sample yielded the 4 T cell receptor beta chains listed below, sequenced in a study of blood T cell repertoires in COVID-19. The assay was immunoSEQ multiplex PCR, and TCRdb's table has in-frame clones only and misses some. The sample has more than 100,000 clones, roughly nine tenths seen once; the top ten hold approximately 3.5%. Sequencing was carried out using peripheral blood. The receptors originated from a woman aged 60 to 75 with acute or convalescent COVID-19.

The CDR3, as DNA: TGTGCCACCAGTGATTTCGGTGGGGGGTCTGCGGGCGGCACAGATACGCAGTATTTT. It translates to CATSDFGGGSAGGTDTQYF. The chain links TRBV24-1 to TRBJ2-3; perhaps TRBD2 as D (6 bases). Per the germline V gene, CDR1 is KGHDR and CDR2 is SFDVKD. This CDR3 is 19 amino acids long. Trimming left V 1 base short and J 1 base short, with 20 bases between.

The chain is built from TRBV3-1 (or the pseudogene TRBV3-2) and TRBJ2-1, with 10 nucleotides matching TRBD2. CDR1 and CDR2 from the germline V gene are LGHDT and YNNKEL (reference sequence). V lost 7 bases to trimming and J lost 5 bases; unmatched junction nucleotides: 8. This CDR3 spans 15 amino acids. This chain's CDR3 is CASTFSGRPDNEQFF. The CDR3 nucleotides are TGTGCCAGCACCTTTAGCGGGAGGCCTGACAATGAGCAGTTCTTC.

The rearrangement links TRBV3-1 (or the pseudogene TRBV3-2) to TRBJ2-3, with 9 bases lining up with TRBD2. After removal of 4 bases from V and 8 bases from J, the junction contained 13 bases not matched to a gene. Germline CDR1 and CDR2: LGHDT and YNNKEL (reference sequence). The CDR3 has 16 residues. CDR3 sequence: CASSLRGPAGGGTQYF. The CDR3 DNA is TGTGCCAGCAGCCTTCGGGGTCCAGCGGGAGGCGGTACGCAGTATTTT.

V is TRBV7-2 and J is TRBJ2-7, with 8 positions matching TRBD2. Germline lookup yields CDR1 SGHTA and CDR2 FQGNSA. The CDR3 covers 19 residues. With V trimmed by 1 base and J by 2 bases, 16 bases remained unmatched. CDR3 region: CASSLEGWGTRRKTYEQYF. CDR3 bases: TGTGCCAGCAGCTTAGAAGGGTGGGGGACTAGGCGCAAAACCTACGAGCAGTACTTC. The whole variable domain, remainder taken from reference TRBV7-2 and TRBJ2-7, is GAGVSQSPSNKVTEKGKDVELRCDPISGHTALYWYRQSLGQGLEFLIYFQGNSAPDKSGLPSDRFSAERTGGSVSTLTIQRTQQEDSAVYLCASSLEGWGTRRKTYEQYFGPGTRLTVT.